The text below deals with one T cell receptor (beta chain). Its antigen is not identified. The data derive from a study of CXCR3-negative and CXCR3-positive naive CD8 T cells. UMI-labeled 5' RACE TRB cDNA libraries were prepared from the cells. TCRdb re-called the 5' RACE reads, yielding one record per CDR3 amino acid sequence without DNA. This sample's table reports under 85,000 distinct CDR3 sequences. Findings of the study overall: Comparison of naive CXCR3-negative and CXCR3-positive cells revealed similar TRBV-TRBJ usage, while memory cells differed.

Germline CDR1 SEHNR, CDR2 FQNEAQ (reference sequence). The CDR3 runs 16 residues. The chain has TRBV7-9 and TRBJ2-7; the D gene TCRdb calls, TRBD1, cannot be checked with no DNA. The source of this sequence is a human donor in good health. Some clones in this sample may be carry-over from other donors' samples. The specimen sequenced was naive CXCR3- CD8+ T cells from blood. Stated subset: CD45RO-CCR7+CD27+CD95- naive CD8+ T cells lacking CXCR3 (TNR3-). CDR3 loop: CASSQVPGQNSYEQYF. Filled out from reference TRBV7-9 and TRBJ2-7, the complete variable domain reads DTGVSQNPRHKITKRGQNVTFRCDPISEHNRLYWYRQTLGQGPEFLTYFQNEAQLEKSRLLSDRFSAERPKGSFSTLEIQRTEQGDSAMYLCASSQVPGQNSYEQYFGPGTRLTVT.